The 24 T cell receptor beta chains given below trace back to one sample, sequenced in a study of cytomegalovirus exposure and HLA in healthy donors. PCR employed 60 Vbeta and 13 Jbeta primers. Produced via immunoSEQ multiplex PCR; TCRdb's table is partial and in-frame only. The data contain more than 80,000 clones, about 60% of them singletons. The source material was PBMCs. The receptors derive from a woman between 35 and 50 years old in good health and CMV-seropositive.

The chain combines TRBV18 with TRBJ2-7; 9 positions agree with TRBD1. After removal of 3 bases from V and 7 bases from J, the junction contained 4 bases not matched to a gene. In germline, CDR1 is KGHSH, CDR2 LQKENI. The CDR3 extends over 13 amino acids. CDR3 DNA: TGTGCCAGCTCACCCCCGACAGGGGGTGAGCAGTACTTC. Protein sequence: CASSPPTGGEQYF.

Here the CDR3 DNA reads TGTGCCAGCAGCTTGCCCGGGATGCAGACCCAGTACTTC. This sequence encodes CASSLPGMQTQYF. This sequence joins TRBV7-2 and TRBJ2-5; tentative D call: TRBD2 (5 bases). The CDR3 totals 13 residues. Germline lookup yields CDR1 SGHTA and CDR2 FQGNSA. Trimming removed 3 bases from V and 6 bases from J, with 11 bases in between.

The chain carries TRBV7-2 and TRBJ1-2; 7 bases agree with TRBD1. Per the germline V gene, CDR1 is SGHTA and CDR2 is FQGNSA. The CDR3 is 14 residues long. V lost 5 bases to trimming and J lost 8 bases; unmatched junction nucleotides: 11. The CDR3 DNA sequence: TGTGCCAGCAGCCGACCCGACAGGGACGTGGGCTACACCTTC. Protein product: CASSRPDRDVGYTF.

This clone was counted a few times. The chain couples TRBV10-3 to TRBJ2-2, with D perhaps TRBD2 (5 bases). CDR3 length: 17 residues. V was clipped by 10 bases and J by 4 bases, with 25 bases between them. The germline gives CDR1 ENHRY, CDR2 SYGVKD. CDR3 residues: CATDGGWGGRVTGELFF. CDR3 coding DNA: TGTGCCACCGACGGAGGATGGGGTGGCCGCGTCACCGGGGAGCTGTTTTTT.

The V gene is TRBV4-3, the J gene TRBJ2-1; D ambiguous. Germline V CDR1 and CDR2: LGHNA, YSLEER. The CDR3 totals 15 residues. Trimming took off 0 bases at V and 7 bases at J, with 13 bases between the two ends. The CDR3 reads CASSQDAAGFNEQFF. The CDR3 nucleotides are TGCGCCAGCAGCCAAGATGCGGCCGGGTTTAATGAGCAGTTCTTC.

Only one count was recorded for this clone. The chain combines TRBV2 with TRBJ2-5; a weak D match, TRBD1 (8 bases). V was cut by 8 bases and J by 9 bases, with 19 bases left in between. Germline V gives CDR1 SNHLY, CDR2 FYNNEI. This CDR3 spans 13 amino acids. The CDR3 DNA reads TGTGCCAGCGGGAGGGGGACAGGCGAGCCCCAGTACTTC. This encodes CASGRGTGEPQYF. The whole variable domain, remainder taken from reference TRBV2 and TRBJ2-5, is EPEVTQTPSHQVTQMGQEVILRCVPISNHLYFYWYRQILGQKVEFLVSFYNNEISEKSEIFDDQFSVERPDGSNFTLKIRSTKLEDSAMYFCASGRGTGEPQYFGPGTRLLVL.

The V call is TRBV7-6, the J call TRBJ2-5; 7 nucleotides agree with TRBD2. Trimming at V came to 5 bases and at J to 1 base, leaving 7 bases not matched to a gene. The CDR3 covers 15 residues. Germline V gene lookup returns CDR1 SGHVS and CDR2 FNYEAQ. The CDR3 nucleotides are TGTGCCAGCAGCCCTCAGCGGGGAAGCCAAGAGACCCAGTACTTC. This sequence encodes CASSPQRGSQETQYF.

This clone was observed a few times. The chain is built from TRBV28 and TRBJ2-7; 8 bases align to TRBD2. The CDR3 is 17 residues long. V lost 6 bases to trimming and J lost 3 bases; unmatched junction nucleotides: 16. Germline V gene lookup returns CDR1 MDHEN and CDR2 SYDVKM. The CDR3 DNA follows: TGTGCCAGCAGCCGAATTCGGGAGGGCCTTTCCCTCTACGAGCAGTACTTC. This gives the protein CASSRIREGLSLYEQYF. The full variable domain, in which reference TRBV28 and TRBJ2-7 provide the parts outside the CDR3, is DVKVTQSSRYLVKRTGEKVFLECVQDMDHENMFWYRQDPGLGLRLIYFSYDVKMKEKGDIPEGYSVSREKKERFSLILESASTNQTSMYLCASSRIREGLSLYEQYFGPGTRLTVT.

This chain joins TRBV9 and TRBJ2-7; 7 bases map to TRBD2. J gave up 5 bases and V 0 bases, and 5 bases lay outside the gene matches. Germline assignment: CDR1 SGDLS and CDR2 YYNGEE. This CDR3 has 14 residues. CDR3 nucleotides: TGTGCCAGCAGCGTAGGCGGGAGAGGGGACGAGCAGTACTTC. Encoded protein: CASSVGGRGDEQYF.

This clone was observed a few times. V usage is TRBV2 and J usage is TRBJ2-1; 9 bases match TRBD2. This CDR3 is 16 amino acids long. V shed 6 bases and J 3 bases; nucleotides not matched to a gene: 9. From germline, CDR1 is SNHLY and CDR2 FYNNEI. The CDR3 DNA sequence: TGTGCCAGCAGGTCCGGGCGGGAGGGTTTCTACAATGAGCAGTTCTTC. This gives the protein CASRSGREGFYNEQFF.

The sample holds a few counts of this clone. The rearrangement links TRBV27 to TRBJ1-1; D ambiguous. There are 17 residues in the CDR3. CDR1 is MNHEY and CDR2 is SMNVEV in the germline V gene (reference sequence). Trimming took 3 bases from V and 7 from J, leaving 24 bases between them. The CDR3 protein is CASSFAHGLNGGVEAFF. The CDR3 nucleotides read TGTGCCAGCAGTTTCGCGCATGGCCTTAACGGAGGTGTTGAAGCTTTCTTT.

This chain connects TRBV10-3 to TRBJ2-3; 7 positions agree with TRBD1. The CDR3 consists of 16 residues. Germline V gives CDR1 ENHRY, CDR2 SYGVKD. The V and J ends lost 4 bases and 0 bases, in that order; junction bases with no gene match: 7. The chain's CDR3 is CAISGVGQTSTDTQYF. The CDR3 DNA follows: TGTGCCATCAGTGGAGTGGGACAGACTAGCACAGATACGCAGTATTTT.

This clone was seen a single time. The CDR3 DNA reads TGTGCCTGGAGTCCGGGACTAGCGAGAGAGACCCAGTACTTC. Protein sequence: CAWSPGLARETQYF. The chain employs TRBV30 and TRBJ2-5, with 10 bases identical to TRBD2. Looked up from germline, CDR1 is GTSNPN and CDR2 is SVGIG (reference sequence). The length of the CDR3 is 14 residues. The V and J ends lost 2 bases and 4 bases, in that order; junction bases with no gene match: 4.

V gene TRBV10-3 combines with J gene TRBJ1-2, with 8 bases aligning to TRBD1. The trim removed 9 bases at V and 3 bases at J, leaving 6 bases unmatched. CDR3 size: 13 residues. Germline loops: CDR1 ENHRY, CDR2 SYGVKD. As DNA, the CDR3 is TGTGCCATATATCCGGGACAGGACTATGGCTACACCTTC. Translating gives CAIYPGQDYGYTF.

The V and J genes are TRBV18 and TRBJ1-1; D remains unclear. This CDR3 is 14 amino acids long. The germline V and J ends were trimmed by 3 bases and 0 bases, with 8 bases remaining between them. CDR1 is KGHSH and CDR2 is LQKENI in the germline V gene. CDR3 DNA sequence: TGTGCCAGCTCACCGGCCCCTTTGAACACTGAAGCTTTCTTT. This encodes CASSPAPLNTEAFF.

This clone was seen a handful of times. The gene calls are TRBV27 and TRBJ1-2; 8 bases agree with TRBD1. J gave up 0 bases and V 6 bases, and 9 bases lay outside the gene matches. The CDR3 extends over 16 amino acids. Per germline, CDR1 MNHEY and CDR2 SMNVEV (reference sequence). CDR3 coding DNA: TGTGCCAGCAGATCATTACAGGGGGGCGCTAACTATGGCTACACCTTC. As protein: CASRSLQGGANYGYTF.

The J gene is TRBJ1-1, the V gene TRBV7-9; TRBD1 might be the D (5 bases). The CDR3 covers 13 residues. The germline CDR1 and CDR2 sequences are SEHNR and FQNEAQ (reference sequence). The V end lost 3 bases, the J end lost 11 bases, and 16 bases lay between the germline ends. The CDR3 here is CASSFPQSGGAFF. CDR3 bases: TGTGCCAGCAGCTTTCCCCAAAGCGGGGGTGCTTTCTTT.

The chain employs TRBV5-1 and TRBJ2-7; tentative D call: TRBD1 (5 bases). The CDR3 length is 15 residues. Germline V lookup: CDR1 SGHRS, CDR2 YFSETQ. Trimming stripped 4 bases from V and 5 bases from J, with 19 bases between. CDR3 nucleotides: TGCGCCAGCAGCATCGAGACAGCCGGTCGACACGAGCAGTACTTC. It codes for CASSIETAGRHEQYF.

This clone has only a few counts. J is TRBJ1-5 and V is TRBV7-2; TRBD1 might be the D (6 bases). V lost 6 bases to trimming and J lost 7 bases, with 13 bases between them. The CDR3 runs 13 residues. The germline V gene has CDR1 SGHTA and CDR2 FQGNSA. This chain's CDR3 is CASSRQARQPQHF. DNA for the CDR3: TGTGCCAGCAGTCGACAGGCGAGACAGCCCCAGCATTTT.

This clone was seen a few times. V gene TRBV12-5 combines with J gene TRBJ2-7; possibly TRBD2 for D (5 bases). CDR3 size: 12 residues. The germline V gene encodes CDR1 LGHNT and CDR2 FRNRAP. The V end was cut by 7 bases, the J end by 6 bases, with 13 bases between. CDR3 DNA: TGTGCTAGTGCTCGGGATGCCTCCGAGCAGTACTTC. This gives the protein CASARDASEQYF.

This clone was counted a single time. V and J are TRBV7-2 and TRBJ1-1, with no clear D. The CDR3 covers 17 residues. V was cut by 2 bases and J by 0 bases, with 16 bases left in between. The germline V gene has CDR1 SGHTA and CDR2 FQGNSA. CDR3 sequence reads: CASSLRDTGFMNTEAFF. In DNA, the CDR3 is TGTGCCAGCAGCTTAAGAGATACGGGATTCATGAACACTGAAGCTTTCTTT.

The genes are TRBV5-5 and TRBJ1-5; D unclear. Trimming left V 2 bases short and J 6 bases short, with 15 bases between. CDR3 size: 15 residues. The germline V gene encodes CDR1 SGHKS and CDR2 YYEKEE (reference sequence). The CDR3 bases are TGTGCCAGCAGCTTAACTGGCGGCGCGAGTCAGCCCCAGCATTTT. Translating gives CASSLTGGASQPQHF.

V is TRBV27 and J is TRBJ2-7, with unresolved D. Germline CDR1 MNHEY, CDR2 SMNVEV (reference sequence). The CDR3 consists of 13 residues. Deletions cut 5 bases from V and 6 bases from J, with 14 bases between. The CDR3 loop is CASSPLGRGEQYF. DNA for the CDR3: TGTGCCAGCAGTCCTCTAGGTAGAGGCGAGCAGTACTTC.

The chain combines TRBV18 with TRBJ2-7; possible D gene TRBD2, 6 bases. V was cut by 3 bases and J by 1 base, with 10 bases left in between. The CDR3 has 14 amino acids. Germline CDR1 reads KGHSH; CDR2 reads LQKENI. In DNA, the CDR3 is TGTGCCAGCTCACCGCCGGGAGCTTCCTACGAGCAGTACTTC. Its translation is CASSPPGASYEQYF.